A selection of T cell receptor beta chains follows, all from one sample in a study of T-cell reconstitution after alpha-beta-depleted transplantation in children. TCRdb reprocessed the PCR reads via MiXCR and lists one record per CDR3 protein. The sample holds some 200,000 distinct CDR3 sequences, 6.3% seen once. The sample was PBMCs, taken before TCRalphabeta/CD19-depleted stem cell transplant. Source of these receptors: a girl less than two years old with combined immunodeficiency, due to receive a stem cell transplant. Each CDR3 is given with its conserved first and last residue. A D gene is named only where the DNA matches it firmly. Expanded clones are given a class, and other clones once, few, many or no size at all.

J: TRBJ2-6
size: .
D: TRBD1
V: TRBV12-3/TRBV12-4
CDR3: CAFSRFTGVASSGANVLTF
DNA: TGTGCCTTCAGCCGGTTCACAGGGGTCGCGAGCTCTGGGGCCAACGTCCTGACTTTC

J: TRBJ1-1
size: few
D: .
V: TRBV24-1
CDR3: CATSDLWGNTEAFF
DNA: TGTGCCACCAGTGATTTGTGGGGGAACACTGAAGCTTTCTTT

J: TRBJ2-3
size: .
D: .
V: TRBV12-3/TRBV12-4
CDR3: CASSPWGFTDTQYF
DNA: TGTGCCAGCAGCCCTTGGGGGTTCACAGATACGCAGTATTTT

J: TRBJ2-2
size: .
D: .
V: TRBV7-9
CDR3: CASSILRGTGELFF
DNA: TGTGCCAGCAGCATACTGCGGGGCACCGGGGAGCTGTTTTTT

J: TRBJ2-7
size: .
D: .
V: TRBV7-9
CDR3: CASRPWGVGYEQYF
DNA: TGTGCCAGCAGGCCCTGGGGAGTCGGGTACGAGCAGTACTTC

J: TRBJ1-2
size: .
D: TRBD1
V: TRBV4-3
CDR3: CASSPSGTGGAYYGYTF
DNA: TGCGCCAGCAGCCCGTCCGGGACAGGGGGCGCCTACTATGGCTACACCTTC

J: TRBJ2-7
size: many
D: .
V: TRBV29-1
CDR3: CSVAGPSPEQYF
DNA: TGCAGCGTTGCCGGCCCCTCCCCCGAGCAGTACTTC

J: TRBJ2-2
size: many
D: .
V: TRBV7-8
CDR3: CASSSWDNTGELFF
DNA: TGTGCCAGCAGCTCCTGGGATAACACCGGGGAGCTGTTTTTT

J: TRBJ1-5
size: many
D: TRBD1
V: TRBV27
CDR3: CASASGTGGNQPQHF
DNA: TGTGCCAGCGCTTCGGGGACAGGGGGCAATCAGCCCCAGCATTTT

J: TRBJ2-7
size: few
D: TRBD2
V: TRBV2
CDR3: CASAGGGHEQYF
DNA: TGTGCCAGCGCGGGAGGCGGCCACGAGCAGTACTTC

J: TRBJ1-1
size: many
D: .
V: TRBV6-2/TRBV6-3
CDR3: CASSYSIITGQSEAFF
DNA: TGTGCCAGCAGTTACTCGATTATCACCGGACAGAGTGAAGCTTTCTTT

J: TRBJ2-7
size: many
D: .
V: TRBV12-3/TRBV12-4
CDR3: CASSPDMIYEQYF
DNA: TGTGCCAGCAGCCCGGACATGATCTACGAGCAGTACTTC

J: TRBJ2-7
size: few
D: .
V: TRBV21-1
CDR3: CASSSIKGWCEQYF
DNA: TGTGCCAGCAGCAGCATCAAGGGGTGGTGCGAGCAGTACTTC

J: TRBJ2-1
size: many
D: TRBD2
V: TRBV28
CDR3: CASSSTYLAGRILDNEQFF
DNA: TGTGCCAGCAGTTCAACCTACCTAGCGGGAAGGATTCTCGACAATGAGCAGTTCTTC

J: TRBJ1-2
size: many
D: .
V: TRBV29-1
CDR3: CSVESATYGYTF
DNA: TGCAGCGTTGAATCAGCTACCTATGGCTACACCTTC

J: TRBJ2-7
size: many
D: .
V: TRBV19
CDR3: CASSPGTNFYEQYF
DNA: TGTGCCAGTAGCCCCGGTACAAATTTCTACGAGCAGTACTTC

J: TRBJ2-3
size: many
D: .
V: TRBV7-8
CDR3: CASSLIGTVDTQYF
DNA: TGTGCCAGCAGCTTAATAGGGACGGTGGATACGCAGTATTTT

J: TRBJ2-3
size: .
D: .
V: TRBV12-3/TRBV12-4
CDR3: CASSSGTQQYF
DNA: TGTGCCAGCAGTTCAGGCACGCAGCAGTATTTT

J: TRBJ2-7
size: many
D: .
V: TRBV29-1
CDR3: CSVGQTPEFYEQYF
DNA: TGCAGCGTCGGACAGACTCCAGAATTCTACGAGCAGTACTTC

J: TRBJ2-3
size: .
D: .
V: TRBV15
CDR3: CATSIRSDTQYF
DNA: TGTGCCACCAGCATCAGATCAGATACGCAGTATTTT

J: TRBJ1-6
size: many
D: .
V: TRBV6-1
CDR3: CASSDTQPRWVKYSPLHF
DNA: TGTGCCAGCAGTGATACTCAACCCCGTTGGGTAAAATATTCACCCCTCCACTTT

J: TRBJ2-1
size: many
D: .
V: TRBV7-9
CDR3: CASSFTGIMEQFF
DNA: TGTGCCAGCAGCTTCACGGGAATTATGGAGCAGTTCTTC

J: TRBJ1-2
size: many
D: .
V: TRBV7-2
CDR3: CASSYTEADGYTF
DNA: TGTGCCAGCAGCTATACAGAGGCGGACGGCTACACCTTC

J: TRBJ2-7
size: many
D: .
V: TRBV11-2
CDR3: CASSLTPYEQYF
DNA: TGTGCCAGCAGCTTGACCCCTTACGAGCAGTACTTC

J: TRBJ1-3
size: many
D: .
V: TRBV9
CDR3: CASSPPGNTIYF
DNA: TGTGCCAGCAGCCCCCCCGGAAACACCATATATTTT

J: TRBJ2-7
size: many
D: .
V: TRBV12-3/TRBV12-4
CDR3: CASSPSGGTYEQYF
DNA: TGTGCCAGCAGCCCGTCGGGCGGTACCTACGAGCAGTACTTC

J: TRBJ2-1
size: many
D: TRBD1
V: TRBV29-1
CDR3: CSVETGRDEQFF
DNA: TGCAGCGTTGAGACAGGGCGGGATGAGCAGTTCTTC

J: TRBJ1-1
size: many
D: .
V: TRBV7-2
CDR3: CASSFFGENTEAFF
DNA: TGTGCCAGCAGCTTTTTCGGAGAGAACACTGAAGCTTTCTTT